This T cell receptor beta chain is from a study of T cell responses to AZD1222 COVID-19 vaccine (dated by TCRdb to 2020 to 2023). About the investigation overall: A total of 233 trial participants underwent TCR sequencing, of whom roughly 210 received two doses of AZD1222 and about 25 received two doses of the MenACWY control vaccine. Trial participants were enrolled by age into 18-55, 56-69 and 70-plus year subgroups, with 148, 28 and 57 TCR-sequenced participants respectively.

Measured from the cysteine to the phenylalanine, the CDR3 is 13 residues long. The sequence is cut down to CDR3 DNA, 39 bases in frame from base 1. CDR1 and CDR2, looked up from the germline V gene (reference sequence), are SEHNR and FQNEAQ. Between the V and J ends, shortened by 5 bases and 1 base respectively, the junction contains 8 bases. The table lists this clone with a count of one. Its binding antigen is unknown. No much larger clone exists at a distance of one base, and base qualities are not known. The sample's time point label is to be understood as: about 28 days (+/-7) after the second vaccine dose. AZD1222 recipients given second doses at about 4 weeks or at about 12 weeks were pooled, since spike-specific TCR depth and breadth were not found to differ between the two schedules. The vaccinee samples were drawn from two UK trials, COV001 and COV002, one of which was a single-blind randomized controlled phase 2/3 trial testing AZD1222 (ChAdOx1 nCoV-19) in healthy adults. Trial participant PBMC samples were collected at day 0 and day 28 after the second dose for TCRbeta chain sequencing.

The CDR3 regions of human TCRbeta chains were subjected to immunosequencing. The paper's data handling went like this. TCRs in the repertoires were matched against a reference library of SARS-CoV-2-specific TCRs that had been generated with the MIRA antigen-specificity platform. Breadth was defined as the fraction of unique TCRs that were SARS-CoV-2-associated, and depth was defined as the fraction of total T cells that were SARS-CoV-2-associated. Using the MIRA data, every spike-specific TCR was mapped to the spike region that the TCR reacted to and assigned to either a CD4 or a CD8 class. Log10-transformed breadth and depth values were compared by one-way ANOVA with Sidak's multiple comparisons tests. TCRdb's version of the immuneACCESS table is confined to in-frame rearrangements and falls short of the full clone set. An unresolved V gene accounts for under half of the shortfall where checked; the remainder is of unknown origin. V, J and clone size derive from that table, while D and trimming were established from the DNA sequence. For this sample there are over 50,000 clones; roughly four fifths appear just once. The ten most abundant clones make up 26% of the sample.

Paper-wide results and their limitations: Conclusions about previously exposed vaccinees are limited, since just 6 or 7 AZD1222 recipients were seropositive for SARS-CoV-2 at baseline. After two AZD1222 doses, spike-specific TCR breadth and depth were significantly higher than at day 0 and than in MenACWY recipients. CD4 TCRs associated with the vaccine covered the entire spike protein, and the dominant responses were in regions 160-218 and 743-854. Participants were mostly white British, with more females than males. The authors suggested clonal diversity may have been underestimated. Reportedly, almost half of the unique spike-specific TCRs recognized epitopes lying outside the regions that are mutated in the B.1.351 and B.1.1.7 variants. No day 14 peak-response samples were available, so repertoires were characterized only after the peak T cell response. In the small 56-69-year group, the increase in depth fell short of significance, most likely because of low power.

The chain is made from TRBV7-9 and TRBJ1-1, with TRBD1 perhaps the D gene, on 5 matching bases. The specimen comprised peripheral blood, sampled 28 days after the second AZD1222 dose. This receptor was taken from an adult who received the AZD1222 COVID-19 vaccine. The nucleotides are TGTGCCAGCAGCCGGGGCTCGAACACTGAAGCTTTCTTT. Its coded protein is CASSRGSNTEAFF.